Listed below are T cell receptor beta chains from one sample, sequenced in a study of blood T cell repertoires in COVID-19. Libraries were prepared by immunoSEQ multiplex PCR; TCRdb keeps only in-frame clonotypes and omits some of them. The sample yields about 91,000 clones, approximately 90% seen once. The sample comprised peripheral blood. The receptors stem from a woman at least 80 years old with active COVID-19. Both conserved end residues are part of each CDR3. Clone size, where shown, is once, few, many, or a class for clones that have expanded.

J: TRBJ1-1; V: TRBV19; size: .; CDR3: CASRTGGPDTEAFF
J: TRBJ2-3; V: TRBV6-2/TRBV6-3; size: .; CDR3: CASSLAGVGRTQYF
J: TRBJ2-2; V: TRBV9; size: once; CDR3: CASSVDGDSGTGELFF
J: TRBJ1-1; V: TRBV24-1; size: .; CDR3: CATSDDRGVFF
J: TRBJ2-5; V: TRBV6-2/TRBV6-3; size: .; CDR3: CASSLAGGGPQETQYF
J: TRBJ1-2; V: TRBV5-4; size: .; CDR3: CASSLDREFYGYTF
J: TRBJ2-7; V: TRBV19; size: .; CDR3: CASSPAPGWYEQYF
J: TRBJ2-7; V: TRBV5-1; size: .; CDR3: CASSQTPRQGAGEQYF
J: TRBJ2-1; V: TRBV18; size: .; CDR3: CASSRVAELAARNEQFF
J: TRBJ2-7; V: TRBV6-4; size: .; CDR3: CASSDSPSGRSTIYEQYF
J: TRBJ1-4; V: TRBV9; size: .; CDR3: CASSVYSGRDEKLFF
J: TRBJ2-1; V: TRBV7-2; size: .; CDR3: CASSPKGGNEQFF
J: TRBJ2-1; V: TRBV9; size: .; CDR3: CASSISGIDNEQFF
J: TRBJ2-1; V: TRBV7-3; size: .; CDR3: CASSPGNNEQFF
J: TRBJ2-7; V: TRBV6-5; size: .; CDR3: CASSYRDRGHYEQYF
J: TRBJ2-2; V: TRBV6-2/TRBV6-3; size: .; CDR3: CASSYSGQGARTGELFF
J: TRBJ2-1; V: TRBV18; size: .; CDR3: CASSSSPGGFRESGEQFF
J: TRBJ2-1; V: TRBV6-2/TRBV6-3; size: .; CDR3: CASSWRLAGSDPSYNEQFF
J: TRBJ2-3; V: TRBV5-1; size: .; CDR3: CASSFIPTDTQYF
J: TRBJ2-7; V: TRBV4-2; size: .; CDR3: CASSRGDRARQYF
J: TRBJ2-3; V: TRBV3-1/TRBV3-2; size: .; CDR3: CASNPGGTDTQYF
J: TRBJ2-6; V: TRBV18; size: .; CDR3: CASSPQGSGANVLTF
J: TRBJ2-7; V: TRBV7-9; size: .; CDR3: CASRRSSASSYEQYF
J: TRBJ2-7; V: TRBV28; size: .; CDR3: CASSLSPGTAYEQYF
J: TRBJ2-1; V: TRBV5-1; size: .; CDR3: CASSTFQQGYNEQFF
J: TRBJ1-2; V: TRBV9; size: once; CDR3: CASSTGQGPGYGYTF
J: TRBJ2-1; V: TRBV7-2; size: once; CDR3: CASSFGSVIYNEQFF
J: TRBJ2-1; V: TRBV19; size: .; CDR3: CASSMPRAASSYNEQFF